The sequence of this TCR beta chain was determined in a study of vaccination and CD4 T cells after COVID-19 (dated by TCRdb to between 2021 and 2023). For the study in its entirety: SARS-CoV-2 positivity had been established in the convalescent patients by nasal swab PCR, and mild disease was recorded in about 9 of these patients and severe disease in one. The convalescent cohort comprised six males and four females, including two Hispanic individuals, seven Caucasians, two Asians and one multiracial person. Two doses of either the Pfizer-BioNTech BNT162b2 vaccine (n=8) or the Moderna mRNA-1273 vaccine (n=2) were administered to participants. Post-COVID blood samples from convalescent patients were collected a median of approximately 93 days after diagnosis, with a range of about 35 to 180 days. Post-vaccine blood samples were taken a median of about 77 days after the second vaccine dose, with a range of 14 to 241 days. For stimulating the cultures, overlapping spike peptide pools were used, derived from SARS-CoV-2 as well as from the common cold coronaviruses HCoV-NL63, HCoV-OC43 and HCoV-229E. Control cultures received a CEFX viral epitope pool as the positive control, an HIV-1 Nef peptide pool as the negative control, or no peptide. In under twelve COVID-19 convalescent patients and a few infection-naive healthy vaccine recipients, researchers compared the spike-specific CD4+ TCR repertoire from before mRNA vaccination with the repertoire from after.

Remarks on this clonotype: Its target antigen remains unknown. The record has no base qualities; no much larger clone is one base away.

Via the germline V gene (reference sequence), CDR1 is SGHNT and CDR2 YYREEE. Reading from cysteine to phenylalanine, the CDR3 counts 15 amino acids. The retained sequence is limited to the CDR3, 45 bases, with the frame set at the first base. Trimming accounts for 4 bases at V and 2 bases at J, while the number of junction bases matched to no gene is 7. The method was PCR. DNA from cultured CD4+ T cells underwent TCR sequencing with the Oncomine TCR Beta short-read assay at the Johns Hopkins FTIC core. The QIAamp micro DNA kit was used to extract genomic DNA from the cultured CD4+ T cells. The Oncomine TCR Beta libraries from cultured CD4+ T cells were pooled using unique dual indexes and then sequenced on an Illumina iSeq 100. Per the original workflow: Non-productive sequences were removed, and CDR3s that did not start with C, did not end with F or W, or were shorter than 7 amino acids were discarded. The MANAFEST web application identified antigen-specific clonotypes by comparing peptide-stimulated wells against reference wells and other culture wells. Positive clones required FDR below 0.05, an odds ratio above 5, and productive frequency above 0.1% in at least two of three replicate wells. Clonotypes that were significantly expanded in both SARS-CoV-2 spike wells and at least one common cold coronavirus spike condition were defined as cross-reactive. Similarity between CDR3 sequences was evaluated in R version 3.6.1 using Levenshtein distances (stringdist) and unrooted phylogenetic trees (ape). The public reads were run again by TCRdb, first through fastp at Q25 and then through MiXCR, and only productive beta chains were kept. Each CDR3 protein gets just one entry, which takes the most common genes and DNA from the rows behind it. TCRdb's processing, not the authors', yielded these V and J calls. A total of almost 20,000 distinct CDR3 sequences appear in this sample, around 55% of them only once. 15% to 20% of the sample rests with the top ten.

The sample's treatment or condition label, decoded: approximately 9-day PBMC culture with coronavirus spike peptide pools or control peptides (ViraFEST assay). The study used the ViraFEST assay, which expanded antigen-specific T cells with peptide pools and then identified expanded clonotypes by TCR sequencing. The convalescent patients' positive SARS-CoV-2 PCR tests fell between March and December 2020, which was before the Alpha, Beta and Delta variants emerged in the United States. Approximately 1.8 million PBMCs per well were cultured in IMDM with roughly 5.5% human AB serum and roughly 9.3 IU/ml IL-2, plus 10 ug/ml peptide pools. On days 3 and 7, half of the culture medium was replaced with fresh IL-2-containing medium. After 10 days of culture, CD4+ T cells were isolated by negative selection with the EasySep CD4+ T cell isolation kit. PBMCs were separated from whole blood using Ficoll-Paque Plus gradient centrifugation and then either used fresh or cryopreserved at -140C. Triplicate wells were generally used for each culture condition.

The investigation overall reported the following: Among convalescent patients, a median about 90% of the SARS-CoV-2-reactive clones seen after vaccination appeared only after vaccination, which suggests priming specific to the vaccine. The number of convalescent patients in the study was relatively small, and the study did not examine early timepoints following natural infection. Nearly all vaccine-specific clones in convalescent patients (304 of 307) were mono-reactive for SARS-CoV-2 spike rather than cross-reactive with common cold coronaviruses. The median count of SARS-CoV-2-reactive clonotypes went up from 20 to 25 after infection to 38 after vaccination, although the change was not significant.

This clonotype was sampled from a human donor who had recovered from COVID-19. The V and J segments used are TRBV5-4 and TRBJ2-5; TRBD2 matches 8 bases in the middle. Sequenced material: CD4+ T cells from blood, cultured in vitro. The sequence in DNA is TGTGCCAGCAGCACCGGGACTAGTGGGCAAGAGACCCAGTACTTC. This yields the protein CASSTGTSGQETQYF.